This TCR beta chain emerged from a study of blood T cell repertoires in COVID-19. Across the study: Spain, Italy and the United States supplied samples that represented acute and convalescent COVID-19.

Using immunoSEQ multiplex PCR, the repertoire was profiled, and TCRdb retains in-frame clones only, with some absent. The table shows 490,000 or so clones, with roughly nine tenths occurring only once. This CDR3 spans 18 amino acids. The V gene lost 0 bases and the J gene lost 0 bases, with 15 bases spanning the gap. Germline assignment: CDR1 SNHLY and CDR2 FYNNEI. Participants had their cohort set by participant-reported clinical history. Cohort 3 recovered donors had two negative PCRs, clearance, or symptom resolution. The TCR comes from a woman in her sixties or seventies who had recovered from COVID-19. Source material: PBMCs or T cells enriched from blood (not recorded which). The V and J genes are TRBV2 and TRBJ2-1; D may be TRBD1 (6 bases). The CDR3 DNA reads TGTGCCAGCAGTGAAGCGCTTCCGGGACATAGCTCCTACAATGAGCAGTTCTTC. Translating gives CASSEALPGHSSYNEQFF.